This T cell receptor (beta chain) was observed in a study of blood T cell repertoires in COVID-19. The CDR3 runs 15 residues. V lost 4 bases to trimming and J lost 3 bases, with 16 bases between them. CDR1 and CDR2 from the germline V gene are LNHDA and SQIVND (reference sequence). Original analysis: Amplified reference gene primers provided the basis for estimating nucleated cell counts. Only in-frame clones appear in the TCRdb table, and some are missing; sequencing was by immunoSEQ multiplex PCR. The V and J calls and clone size are taken from that table; D and trimming were inferred from the DNA. The sample shows 120,000 to 150,000 clones, approximately 90% of them seen only once.

The sequencing sample was made of PBMCs or T cells enriched from blood (not recorded which). The rearrangement uses TRBV19 and TRBJ2-7; possibly TRBD2 for D (5 bases). This TCR was sampled from a young woman with acute COVID-19. The DNA of the CDR3 is TGTGCCAGTAGTAAGCGGACCACTCTGGACTACGAGCAGTACTTC. This encodes CASSKRTTLDYEQYF.